Presented here are 27 T cell receptor beta chains from one specimen sequenced in a study of T cell responses to AZD1222 COVID-19 vaccine. Method: immunoSEQ multiplex PCR; TCRdb's copy keeps in-frame clones and lacks some. The sample records 90,000 to 120,000 clones, approximately 89% being singletons. Sequences were derived from peripheral blood, sampled on day 0 of MenACWY control vaccination. These receptor sequences come from an adult in good health.

On this clone: The same CDR3 can be traced to other DNA sequences in this sample. V and J are TRBV6-5 and TRBJ1-1, with D hard to call. V was trimmed by 3 bases and J by 1 base, leaving 6 bases between them. Germline V gene sequence: CDR1 MNHEY, CDR2 SVGAGI. The CDR3 runs 13 residues. The CDR3 loop reads CASSYGENTEAFF. In DNA, the CDR3 is TGTGCCAGCAGTTATGGTGAGAACACTGAAGCTTTCTTT.

The CDR3 DNA reads TGTGCCAGCAGCTCGGGGGGGGCAGGGCAGCCCCAGCATTTT. Protein: CASSSGGAGQPQHF. The genes are TRBV7-9 and TRBJ1-5, with D possibly TRBD1 on 6 matching bases. The CDR3 loop spans 14 amino acids. Deletions cut 4 bases from V and 7 bases from J, with 14 bases between. Per germline, CDR1 SEHNR and CDR2 FQNEAQ (reference sequence).

This clone occurred once. The chain carries TRBV9 and TRBJ2-1, with 10 positions matching TRBD2. The CDR3 extends over 15 amino acids. With 1 base clipped from V and 4 bases from J, the junction kept 2 bases outside the gene matches. Germline assignment: CDR1 SGDLS and CDR2 YYNGEE. This CDR3 is CASSVLAGDYNEQFF. CDR3 in DNA: TGTGCCAGCAGCGTACTAGCGGGGGATTACAATGAGCAGTTCTTC.

A single count supports this clone. The chain recombines TRBV4-2 with TRBJ1-2, with 8 bases aligning to TRBD1. Trimming took 0 bases from V and 4 from J; bases not matched to a gene: 1. Looked up from germline, CDR1 is LGHNA and CDR2 is YNFKEQ. CDR3 length equals 14 residues. CDR3 sequence: CASSQDTGGYGYTF. CDR3 sequence (DNA): TGTGCCAGCAGCCAAGATACAGGGGGCTATGGCTACACCTTC.

CDR3: CASPDMNTGELFF. Here the CDR3 DNA reads TGTGCCAGTCCCGACATGAACACCGGGGAGCTGTTTTTT. This chain connects TRBV19 to TRBJ2-2; D gene uncertain. Germline CDR1 LNHDA, CDR2 SQIVND (reference sequence). V was shortened by 8 bases and J by 1 base, with 8 bases between the two germline ends. The CDR3 spans 13 residues.

DNA of the CDR3: TGCGCCAGCAGCCAAGAGGGACAGGGTAACAATGAGCAGTTCTTC. The encoded protein is CASSQEGQGNNEQFF. V usage is TRBV4-1 and J usage is TRBJ2-1; 9 nucleotides match TRBD1. Germline lookup yields CDR1 MGHRA and CDR2 YSYEKL. This CDR3 region has 15 residues. V shed 0 bases, J shed 5 bases, and the junction held 2 bases outside the gene matches.

J is TRBJ1-1 and V is TRBV19, with D unresolved. V was clipped by 5 bases and J by 1 base, with 11 bases between them. The V gene's germline CDR1 is LNHDA and CDR2 SQIVND (reference sequence). The CDR3 has 14 amino acids. In nucleotides, the CDR3 is TGTGCCAGTAGTGATAACGGGGAGAACACTGAAGCTTTCTTT. Protein sequence: CASSDNGENTEAFF.

V is TRBV19 and J is TRBJ1-5, with 9 bases that match TRBD1. CDR1 is LNHDA and CDR2 is SQIVND in the germline V gene (reference sequence). The CDR3 has 17 amino acids. Trimming took 7 bases from V and 4 from J; bases not matched to a gene: 14. CDR3 in DNA: TGTGCCAGTACCGCGCCGGGACAGGGTGGGAGGAATCAGCCCCAGCATTTT. Amino acid sequence: CASTAPGQGGRNQPQHF.

This clone was counted a single time. The chain carries TRBV27 and TRBJ2-2; D is undetermined. CDR1 MNHEY and CDR2 SMNVEV come from the germline V gene (reference sequence). The CDR3 sequence is 17 residues long. The ends were cut back, 4 bases at V and 2 bases at J, with 17 bases in the middle. CDR3 DNA sequence: TGTGCCAGCAGTTCCAGGCCATACACGGTAAACACCGGGGAGCTGTTTTTT. Its translation: CASSSRPYTVNTGELFF.

This clone occurred once. The chain combines TRBV6-5 with TRBJ2-7, with a possible D match to TRBD2 (5 bases). V lost 5 bases and J lost 2, with 10 bases in between. Germline CDR1 MNHEY, CDR2 SVGAGI. CDR3 size: 13 residues. The CDR3 loop is CASSPAGTYEQYF. The CDR3 region has the DNA TGTGCCAGCAGTCCGGCGGGTACCTACGAGCAGTACTTC.

The J gene is TRBJ1-1, the V gene TRBV18; 9 nucleotides match TRBD1. CDR1 is KGHSH, CDR2 LQKENI, per germline. After removal of 0 bases from V and 3 bases from J, the junction contained 5 bases not matched to a gene. This CDR3 has 16 amino acids. The CDR3 DNA sequence: TGTGCCAGCTCACCACCGACAGGGGGGCGGTACACTGAAGCTTTCTTT. Translation gives CASSPPTGGRYTEAFF.

V usage is TRBV29-1 and J usage is TRBJ2-7; D ambiguous. The CDR3 sequence is 14 residues long. Germline-derived CDR1 and CDR2 are SQVTM and ANQGSEA. Trimming left V 1 base short and J 5 bases short, with 15 bases between. CDR3 in DNA: TGCAGCGTTGAAGGAGCTGGAAGTCCCCACGAGCAGTACTTC. It translates to CSVEGAGSPHEQYF.

V is TRBV5-1 and J is TRBJ2-6, with D possibly being TRBD1 or TRBD2 (5 bases each). The V end was cut by 0 bases, the J end by 0 bases, with 13 bases between. Germline V lookup: CDR1 SGHRS, CDR2 YFSETQ. CDR3 length equals 18 residues. The CDR3 bases are TGCGCCAGCAGCTTGGGGGGGACGGAGCCCTCTGGGGCCAACGTCCTGACTTTC. The encoded protein is CASSLGGTEPSGANVLTF.

The chain carries TRBV28 and TRBJ1-4; possibly TRBD1 for D (6 bases). V lost 5 bases and J lost 3, with 13 bases in between. Germline CDR1 reads MDHEN; CDR2 reads SYDVKM. The CDR3 is made up of 15 amino acids. This CDR3 is CASSGLRGANEKLFF. CDR3 in DNA: TGTGCCAGCAGTGGCCTGAGGGGGGCTAATGAAAAACTGTTTTTT.

V usage is TRBV7-8 and J usage is TRBJ2-2; TRBD1 aligns across 8 bases. There are 18 residues in the CDR3. Trimming removed 8 bases from V and 7 bases from J; junction bases left unmatched: 21. CDR1 and CDR2 (germline): SGHVS, FQNEAQ. DNA for the CDR3: TGTGCCAGCTCAGGCTTCTTCCGGGACAGGCCTCCCCGCGGGGAGCTGTTTTTT. Translated, it gives CASSGFFRDRPPRGELFF.

This chain links TRBV6-5 with TRBJ1-4; D ambiguous. The CDR3 has 15 residues. V lost 10 bases to trimming and J lost 0 bases, with 15 bases between them. Germline V gene lookup returns CDR1 MNHEY and CDR2 SVGAGI. CDR3 residues: CATQPAPTTNEKLFF. In nucleotides, the CDR3 is TGTGCCACCCAACCGGCCCCCACAACTAATGAAAAACTGTTTTTT.

This clone has a single count. The chain couples TRBV2 to TRBJ2-7, with TRBD1 identical over 10 bases. V lost 6 bases and J lost 5; bases outside the gene matches: 10. The CDR3 length is 15 residues. Germline lookup yields CDR1 SNHLY and CDR2 FYNNEI. Here the CDR3 DNA reads TGTGCCAGCAGGGTCCCGGGACAGGGGTTCAACGAGCAGTACTTC. Encoded protein: CASRVPGQGFNEQYF.

The chain carries TRBV7-2 and TRBJ2-3, with no clear D. Deletions cut 1 base from V and 6 bases from J, with 8 bases between. The CDR3 length is 13 residues. Looked up from germline, CDR1 is SGHTA and CDR2 is FQGNSA. The CDR3 spells CASSLGLLDTQYF. CDR3 bases: TGTGCCAGCAGCTTAGGTTTGCTGGATACGCAGTATTTT.

The gene calls are TRBV6-5 and TRBJ2-3; D is possibly TRBD1 or TRBD2 (6 bases each). This CDR3 has 15 amino acids. V was pared by 2 bases and J by 2 bases, with 11 bases between. CDR1 and CDR2 from the germline V gene are MNHEY and SVGAGI. CDR3 in amino acids: CASSYVGGSTDTQYF. CDR3 in DNA: TGTGCCAGCAGTTACGTGGGGGGCTCCACAGATACGCAGTATTTT.

V is TRBV9 and J is TRBJ1-5, with a possible D match to TRBD1 (6 bases). The length of the CDR3 is 15 residues. CDR1 and CDR2 from the germline V gene are SGDLS and YYNGEE. V gave up 3 bases and J gave up 5 bases, with 15 bases separating them. The CDR3 nucleotides read TGTGCCAGCAGCGCTAAACAGGGAGTTGATCAGCCCCAGCATTTT. The encoded protein is CASSAKQGVDQPQHF.

The chain combines TRBV6-4 with TRBJ1-1; no firm D call. Germline-derived CDR1 and CDR2 are MRHNA and SNTAGT. V was shortened by 3 bases and J by 1 base, with 6 bases between the two germline ends. The CDR3 has 13 residues. For the CDR3, the DNA is TGTGCCAGCAGTGATAGGGAGAACACTGAAGCTTTCTTT. Translation gives CASSDRENTEAFF.

J is TRBJ2-3 and V is TRBV3-1 (or the pseudogene TRBV3-2); no firm D call. Per germline, CDR1 LGHDT and CDR2 YNNKEL (reference sequence). The CDR3 runs to 13 residues. The ends were cut back, 4 bases at V and 6 bases at J, with 11 bases in the middle. For the CDR3, the DNA is TGTGCCAGCAGCCCCGCGTTTGGGGATACGCAGTATTTT. Translated: CASSPAFGDTQYF.

The chain combines TRBV12-5 with TRBJ2-1; tentatively, D is TRBD2 (6 bases). CDR3 length: 17 residues. Trimming took off 0 bases at V and 4 bases at J, with 16 bases between the two ends. CDR1 is LGHNT, CDR2 FRNRAP, per germline. CDR3 protein: CASGLVLGGNEYNEQFF. CDR3 coding DNA: TGTGCTAGTGGTTTGGTACTTGGAGGGAACGAATACAATGAGCAGTTCTTC. Based on the CDR3 plus reference TRBV12-5 and TRBJ2-1, the full variable domain is DARVTQTPRHKVTEMGQEVTMRCQPILGHNTVFWYRQTMMQGLELLAYFRNRAPLDDSGMPKDRFSAEMPDATLATLKIQPSEPRDSAVYFCASGLVLGGNEYNEQFFGPGTRLTVL.

The chain employs TRBV2 and TRBJ1-3; weak D call: TRBD1 (5 bases). The CDR3 length is 15 residues. Deletions cut 2 bases from V and 0 bases from J, with 8 bases between. From germline, CDR1 is SNHLY and CDR2 FYNNEI. CDR3 DNA: TGTGCCAGCAGTGAATTGGGGGGCTCTGGAAACACCATATATTTT. It codes for CASSELGGSGNTIYF.

This chain connects TRBV7-2 to TRBJ2-1; 8 bases agree with TRBD1. V trimming: 6 bases; J trimming: 3 bases; junction bases outside the gene matches: 10. This CDR3 spans 16 amino acids. Looked up from germline, CDR1 is SGHTA and CDR2 is FQGNSA. The CDR3 reads CASRTQGAGFYNEQFF. CDR3 DNA: TGTGCCAGCAGGACCCAGGGGGCGGGTTTCTACAATGAGCAGTTCTTC.

This clone has only one observation. V gene TRBV19 combines with J gene TRBJ1-1; D is unclear. The CDR3 spans 13 residues. V gave up 5 bases and J gave up 1 base, with 8 bases separating them. Per the germline V gene, CDR1 is LNHDA and CDR2 is SQIVND (reference sequence). CDR3 in DNA: TGTGCCAGTAGTCTATACAGGAACACTGAAGCTTTCTTT. The encoded protein is CASSLYRNTEAFF.

The V gene is TRBV3-1 (or the pseudogene TRBV3-2), the J gene TRBJ1-2; D call uncertain. V was cut by 4 bases and J by 3 bases, with 9 bases left in between. Germline CDR1 reads LGHDT; CDR2 reads YNNKEL (reference sequence). This CDR3 comprises 13 residues. This chain's CDR3 is CASSPKPDYGYTF. The CDR3 bases are TGTGCCAGCAGCCCGAAGCCAGACTATGGCTACACCTTC.